This is a list of T cell receptor beta chains from one sample in a study of T-cell reconstitution after alpha-beta-depleted transplantation in children. TCRdb called the PCR reads again in MiXCR, with one record for every CDR3 protein. There are about a million distinct CDR3 sequences in the sample; 25% to 35% occur only once, and about 28% lies in the top ten. Here the sequenced sample was PBMCs, mostly from graft donor cells, taken 360 days after TCRalphabeta/CD19-depleted stem cell transplant. These TCRs come from a boy less than two years old who had a stem cell transplant for SCID, so the T cells may come from the graft donor. Each CDR3 is given with its conserved first and last residue. A D gene is named only where the DNA matches it firmly. Not every row has a clone size; where given, it reads once, few, many or a size class.

. TRBJ1-1 TRBV5-1 many CASSLTGNTEAFF TGTGCCAGCAGCTTGACAGGGAACACTGAAGCTTTCTTT
. TRBJ1-4 TRBV7-2 . CASSHSPRVEKLFF TGTGCCAGCAGCCACTCGCCCAGGGTTGAAAAACTGTTTTTT
. TRBJ2-1 TRBV7-2 . CASSSNWGSYNEQFF TGTGCCAGCAGCTCAAATTGGGGGTCGTACAATGAGCAGTTCTTC
TRBD1 TRBJ2-2 TRBV4-3 once CASSQDTGADTGELFF TGCGCCAGCAGCCAAGATACAGGGGCTGATACCGGGGAGCTGTTTTTT
TRBD2 TRBJ2-5 TRBV5-1 few CASSSQGLADNQETQYF TGCGCCAGCAGCTCTCAAGGGCTAGCGGATAACCAAGAGACCCAGTACTTC
. TRBJ2-7 TRBV6-2/TRBV6-3 . CASSPIVRIHEQYF TGTGCCAGCAGCCCCATCGTCCGGATCCACGAGCAGTACTTC
. TRBJ2-7 TRBV19 . CASSIRDNSYEQYF TGTGCCAGTAGTATCCGGGACAACTCCTACGAGCAGTACTTC
. TRBJ1-1 TRBV20-1 . CSSTSGLGAFF TGCAGTTCCACCTCAGGGCTGGGAGCTTTCTTT
TRBD1 TRBJ2-7 TRBV27 . CASSPRQGTISYEQYF TGTGCCAGCAGTCCAAGACAGGGAACCATCTCCTACGAGCAGTACTTC
. TRBJ1-1 TRBV4-3 . CASSQEGAGAFF TGCGCCAGCAGCCAAGAAGGTGCAGGGGCTTTCTTT
. TRBJ2-3 TRBV3-1 . CASSHLGNTDTQYF TGTGCCAGCAGCCATCTAGGGAACACAGATACGCAGTATTTT
TRBD1 TRBJ2-2 TRBV11-2 few CASSTGTAPLGELFF TGTGCCAGCAGCACTGGGACAGCCCCATTGGGGGAGCTGTTTTTT
. TRBJ2-2 TRBV12-3/TRBV12-4 . CASSLSVLVTGELFF TGTGCCAGCAGCCTTAGCGTACTGGTTACCGGGGAGCTGTTTTTT
. TRBJ2-3 TRBV7-8 . CASSLVTGDTQYF TGTGCCAGCAGCTTAGTAACCGGGGATACGCAGTATTTT
. TRBJ2-1 TRBV12-3/TRBV12-4 . CASRGQPNSYNEQFF TGTGCCAGCAGGGGGCAGCCGAACTCCTACAATGAGCAGTTCTTC
TRBD1 TRBJ1-2 TRBV19 . CASKSMGQAKNYGYTF TGTGCCAGTAAAAGTATGGGACAGGCGAAAAACTATGGCTACACCTTC
. TRBJ1-1 TRBV12-3/TRBV12-4 . CASSLIKGFGPTEAFF TGTGCCAGCAGTTTAATTAAGGGGTTTGGTCCCACTGAAGCTTTCTTT
. TRBJ2-7 TRBV20-1 . CSAIKRVTGGYEQYF TGCAGTGCTATAAAAAGGGTGACAGGCGGCTACGAGCAGTACTTC
TRBD1 TRBJ2-1 TRBV5-1 . CASSRGGQGINEQFF TGCGCCAGCAGCCGGGGGGGACAGGGGATCAATGAGCAGTTCTTC
. TRBJ1-2 TRBV20-1 few CSARVTDINYGYTF TGCAGTGCTAGAGTGACAGACATAAACTATGGCTACACCTTC
. TRBJ1-3 TRBV11-1 . CASSLIRQASSIYSGNTIYF TGTGCCAGCAGCTTGATCAGACAGGCCTCCTCGATTTACTCTGGAAACACCATATATTTT
. TRBJ2-2 TRBV7-8 . CASSTKLGGELFF TGTGCCAGCAGCACTAAACTGGGTGGGGAGCTGTTTTTT
. TRBJ1-1 TRBV7-9 few CASSLAWTDRNTEAFF TGTGCCAGCAGCTTAGCTTGGACCGACAGGAACACTGAAGCTTTCTTT
TRBD2 TRBJ2-3 TRBV7-6 . CASSSLAGAGVDTQYF TGTGCCAGCAGCTCCCTAGCGGGGGCGGGGGTAGATACGCAGTATTTT
. TRBJ1-5 TRBV21-1 few CASSTPRVADQPQHF TGTGCCAGCAGTACACCCAGGGTCGCAGATCAGCCCCAGCATTTT
. TRBJ2-7 TRBV5-1 . CASSLGAEASYEQYF TGCGCCAGCAGCTTGGGAGCGGAGGCTTCCTACGAGCAGTACTTC
TRBD1 TRBJ1-2 TRBV11-2 . CASSLAPPGTGGAGGYTF TGTGCCAGCAGCCTGGCTCCCCCCGGGACAGGGGGCGCCGGTGGCTACACCTTC
TRBD2 TRBJ2-1 TRBV6-6 . CASTRSGGVCFF TGTGCCAGCACCCGCAGCGGGGGGGTTTGTTTCTTC
. TRBJ1-1 TRBV6-4 . CASRTEGRVNTEAFF TGTGCCAGCAGGACCGAGGGCCGGGTGAACACTGAAGCTTTCTTT
TRBD2 TRBJ2-2 TRBV6-1 few CASMDLAGGFEDGELFF TGTGCCAGCATGGATCTAGCGGGGGGGTTTGAGGACGGGGAGCTGTTTTTT
. TRBJ2-5 TRBV10-3 once CATSSQSGVETQYF TGTGCCACCAGTAGCCAGTCAGGGGTCGAGACCCAGTACTTC
TRBD1 TRBJ2-2 TRBV7-8 few CASSYLTGGVAGELFF TGTGCCAGCAGCTACCTAACAGGGGGCGTCGCCGGGGAGCTGTTTTTT
. TRBJ1-1 TRBV15 few CATSRGRLNTEAFF TGTGCCACCAGCAGAGGGAGATTGAACACTGAAGCTTTCTTT
. TRBJ2-1 TRBV28 few CASSLGPGAYNEQFF TGTGCCAGCAGTTTGGGTCCGGGGGCGTACAATGAGCAGTTCTTC
. TRBJ2-1 TRBV28 many CASSWGPNEQFF TGTGCCAGCAGCTGGGGTCCTAATGAGCAGTTCTTC
TRBD2 TRBJ2-7 TRBV12-3/TRBV12-4 . CASSKSGGIYEQYF TGTGCCAGCAGTAAATCGGGGGGGATTTACGAGCAGTACTTC
. TRBJ2-3 TRBV20-1 . CSARSGTNSRDTQYF TGCAGTGCTAGATCCGGGACCAACAGTCGGGATACGCAGTATTTT
TRBD1 TRBJ2-1 TRBV11-2 few CASSFGDRNENEQFF TGTGCCAGCAGCTTTGGGGACAGGAACGAGAATGAGCAGTTCTTC
. TRBJ2-3 TRBV9 . CASSVVATRSTDTQYF TGTGCCAGCAGCGTAGTCGCCACCCGAAGCACAGATACGCAGTATTTT
TRBD1 TRBJ2-1 TRBV5-1 few CASSLGDRAYEQFF TGCGCCAGCAGCTTGGGAGACAGGGCCTATGAGCAGTTCTTC
TRBD1 TRBJ2-7 TRBV5-1 . CASSFQGDPYEQYF TGCGCCAGCAGCTTTCAGGGGGACCCCTACGAGCAGTACTTC
TRBD1 TRBJ2-7 TRBV5-1 . CASSWLGQGNLGGYEQYF TGCGCCAGCAGCTGGCTGGGACAGGGAAACCTTGGCGGCTACGAGCAGTACTTC
. TRBJ2-7 TRBV20-1 . CSANPRTGEQYF TGCAGTGCTAACCCTCGGACGGGCGAGCAGTACTTC
TRBD2 TRBJ2-1 TRBV7-2 . CASSNRLAGVGNEQFF TGTGCCAGCAGCAACAGACTAGCGGGGGTTGGGAATGAGCAGTTCTTC
TRBD1 TRBJ2-1 TRBV7-6 few CASSLVGVGQGRRNEQFF TGTGCCAGCAGCTTAGTCGGAGTCGGACAGGGGAGGCGCAATGAGCAGTTCTTC
. TRBJ2-1 TRBV5-6 few CASSPSGPSSYNEQFF TGTGCCAGCAGCCCGTCTGGCCCGAGCTCCTACAATGAGCAGTTCTTC
TRBD2 TRBJ2-4 TRBV2 few CASSGLAVAKNIQYF TGTGCCAGCAGTGGACTAGCGGTAGCCAAAAACATTCAGTACTTC
TRBD1 TRBJ2-1 TRBV9 . CASSVVGTEAGEQFF TGTGCCAGCAGCGTAGTGGGGACAGAGGCGGGTGAGCAGTTCTTC
TRBD2 TRBJ2-3 TRBV7-3 few CASSLMVLGRGAEADTQYF TGTGCCAGCAGCTTAATGGTCTTGGGGCGGGGGGCCGAGGCAGATACGCAGTATTTT
. TRBJ1-2 TRBV12-3/TRBV12-4 few CASRRDGPNYGYTF TGTGCCAGCAGGCGGGACGGACCGAACTATGGCTACACCTTC
. TRBJ2-7 TRBV7-2 . CASSLTQGKRQRGYYEQYF TGTGCCAGCAGCTTAACGCAGGGGAAGAGGCAAAGGGGATACTACGAGCAGTACTTC
. TRBJ1-5 TRBV15 . CATSRDGGAVSNQPQHF TGTGCCACCAGCAGAGATGGGGGGGCAGTGAGCAATCAGCCCCAGCATTTT
. TRBJ1-5 TRBV12-3/TRBV12-4 . CASSWEPQKTVTQPQHF TGTGCCAGCAGTTGGGAACCCCAAAAGACAGTGACTCAGCCCCAGCATTTT
. TRBJ2-6 TRBV6-2/TRBV6-3 . CASSYSLASSGANVLTF TGTGCCAGCAGTTACTCCCTAGCGAGCTCTGGGGCCAACGTCCTGACTTTC
. TRBJ2-3 TRBV10-3 few CAISETGSTDTQYF TGTGCCATCAGTGAGACAGGGAGCACAGATACGCAGTATTTT
. TRBJ2-5 TRBV10-3 . CAISVVDRRVVETQYF TGTGCCATCAGTGTAGTAGACAGGAGAGTTGTGGAGACCCAGTACTTC
TRBD1 TRBJ1-1 TRBV7-8 few CASLQRRDREAFF TGTGCCAGCCTACAAAGGAGGGACAGGGAAGCTTTCTTT
. TRBJ2-3 TRBV29-1 . CSVLRALATDTQYF TGCAGCGTGCTACGGGCCCTGGCGACAGATACGCAGTATTTT